This TCR beta chain was identified in a study of neurological immune-mediated disorders. Regarding the study as a whole: HTLV-1-associated myelopathy had the most TCR clonal expansion, while multiple sclerosis had the least, a level that fell below healthy controls. CDR3 amino acid sequences of expanded clones were not shared across subjects, a result suggesting private repertoires in all groups.

With 0 bases removed from V and 0 bases from J, the gap between germline ends came to 6 bases. The CDR3 spans 14 residues. Germline V gene sequence: CDR1 SGHVS, CDR2 FQNEAQ. Synthesis of cDNA was accomplished via 5'RACE employing 10-nucleotide random UMIs. TCRdb re-called the 5' RACE reads through MiXCR, storing one row per CDR3 protein. The sample consists of under 40,000 distinct CDR3 sequences, 4% to 5.5% of them appearing once. This clonotype has at least ten counts. Its matching antigen is unknown. Libraries used 2 million unsorted PBMCs kept frozen in RNAlater. The gene calls are TRBV7-8 and TRBJ2-7; D might be TRBD1 (5 bases). The receptor was isolated from a man between 18 and 35 years old in good health. The sequencing input was PBMCs. The CDR3: CASSLAGVSYEQYF. The CDR3 nucleotides are TGTGCCAGCAGCTTAGCAGGGGTCTCCTACGAGCAGTACTTC.